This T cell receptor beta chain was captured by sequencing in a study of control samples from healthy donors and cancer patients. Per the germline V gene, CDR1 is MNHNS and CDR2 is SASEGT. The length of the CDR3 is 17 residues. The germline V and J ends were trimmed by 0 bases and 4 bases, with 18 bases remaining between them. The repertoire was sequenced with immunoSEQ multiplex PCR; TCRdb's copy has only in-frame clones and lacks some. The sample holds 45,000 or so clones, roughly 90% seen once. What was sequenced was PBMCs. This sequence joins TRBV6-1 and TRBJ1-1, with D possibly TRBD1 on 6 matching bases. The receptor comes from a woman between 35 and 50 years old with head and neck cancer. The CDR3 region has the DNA TGTGCCAGCAGTGAAGCGGGACACGCTACAGGAACCACTGAAGCTTTCTTT. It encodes CASSEAGHATGTTEAFF.